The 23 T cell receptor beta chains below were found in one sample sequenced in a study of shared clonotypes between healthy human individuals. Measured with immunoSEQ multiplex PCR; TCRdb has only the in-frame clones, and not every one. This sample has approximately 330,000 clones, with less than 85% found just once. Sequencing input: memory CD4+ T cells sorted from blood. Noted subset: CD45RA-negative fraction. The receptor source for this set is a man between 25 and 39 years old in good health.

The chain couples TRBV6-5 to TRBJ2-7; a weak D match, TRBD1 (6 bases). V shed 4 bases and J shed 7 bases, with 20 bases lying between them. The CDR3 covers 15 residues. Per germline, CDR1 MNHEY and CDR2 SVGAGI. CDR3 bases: TGTGCCAGCAGTTTTTCCCCCCAGGGGTCGAAAGAGCAGTACTTC. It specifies CASSFSPQGSKEQYF.

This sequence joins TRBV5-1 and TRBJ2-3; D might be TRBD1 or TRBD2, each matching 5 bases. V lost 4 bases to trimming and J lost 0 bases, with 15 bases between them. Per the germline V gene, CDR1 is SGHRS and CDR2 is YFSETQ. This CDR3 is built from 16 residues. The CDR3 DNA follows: TGCGCCAGCAGCCCCGGGGCCAAGAGGAGCACAGATACGCAGTATTTT. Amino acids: CASSPGAKRSTDTQYF.

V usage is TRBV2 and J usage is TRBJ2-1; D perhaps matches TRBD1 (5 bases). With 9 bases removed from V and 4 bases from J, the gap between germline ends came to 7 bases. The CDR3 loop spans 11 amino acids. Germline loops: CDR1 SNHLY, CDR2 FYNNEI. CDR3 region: CARRQYNEQFF. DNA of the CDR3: TGTGCCAGACGACAGTACAATGAGCAGTTCTTC.

The CDR3 DNA is TGTGCCAGCAGTTTAGCCCGCCTGGGGGGAGAGACCCAGTACTTC. It is translated as CASSLARLGGETQYF. The chain employs TRBV28 and TRBJ2-5; D is possibly TRBD2 (6 bases). The CDR3 consists of 15 residues. Germline V lookup: CDR1 MDHEN, CDR2 SYDVKM. Deletions cut 2 bases from V and 4 bases from J, with 14 bases between. Based on the CDR3 plus reference TRBV28 and TRBJ2-5, the full variable domain is DVKVTQSSRYLVKRTGEKVFLECVQDMDHENMFWYRQDPGLGLRLIYFSYDVKMKEKGDIPEGYSVSREKKERFSLILESASTNQTSMYLCASSLARLGGETQYFGPGTRLLVL.

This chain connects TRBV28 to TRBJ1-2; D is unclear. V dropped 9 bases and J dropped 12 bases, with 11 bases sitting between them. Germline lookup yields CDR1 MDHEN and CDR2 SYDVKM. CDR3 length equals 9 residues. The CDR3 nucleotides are TGTGCCAGTCTATTCGACAACACCTTC. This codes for CASLFDNTF.

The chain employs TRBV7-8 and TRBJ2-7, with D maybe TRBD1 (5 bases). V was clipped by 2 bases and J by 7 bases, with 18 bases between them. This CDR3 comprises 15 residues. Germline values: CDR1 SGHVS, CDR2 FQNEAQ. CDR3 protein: CASSLTIGVRGEQYF. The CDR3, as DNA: TGTGCCAGCAGCTTAACGATAGGGGTCAGAGGAGAGCAGTACTTC.

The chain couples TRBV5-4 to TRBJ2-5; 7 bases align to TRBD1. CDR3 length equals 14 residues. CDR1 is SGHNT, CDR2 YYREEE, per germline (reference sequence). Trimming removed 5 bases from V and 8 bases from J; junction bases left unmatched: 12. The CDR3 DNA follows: TGTGCCAGCAGTCTCCGGGACAGAGGCGCTACCCAGTACTTC. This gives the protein CASSLRDRGATQYF.

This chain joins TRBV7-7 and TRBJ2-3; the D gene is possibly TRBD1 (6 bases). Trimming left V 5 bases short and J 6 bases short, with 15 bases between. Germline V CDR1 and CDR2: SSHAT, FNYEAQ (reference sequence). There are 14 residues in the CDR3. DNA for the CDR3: TGTGCCAGCAGCCCCATCCCAGGGGCCGATACGCAGTATTTT. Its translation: CASSPIPGADTQYF.

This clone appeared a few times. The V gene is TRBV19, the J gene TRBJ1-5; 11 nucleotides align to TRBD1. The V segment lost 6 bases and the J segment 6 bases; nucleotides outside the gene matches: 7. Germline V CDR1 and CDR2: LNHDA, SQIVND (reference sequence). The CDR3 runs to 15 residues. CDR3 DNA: TGTGCCAGTAGCCCCGGGACAGGGGGAGGTCAGCCCCAGCATTTT. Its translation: CASSPGTGGGQPQHF.

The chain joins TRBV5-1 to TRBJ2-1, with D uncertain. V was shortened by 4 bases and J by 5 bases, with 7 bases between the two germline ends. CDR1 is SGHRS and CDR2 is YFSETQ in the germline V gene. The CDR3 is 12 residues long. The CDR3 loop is CASSVQNNEQFF. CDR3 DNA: TGCGCCAGCAGCGTGCAAAACAATGAGCAGTTCTTC.

CDR3 residues: CASWGPGLPLNEQFF. Here the CDR3 DNA reads TGTGCCAGCTGGGGGCCGGGACTACCCCTTAATGAGCAGTTCTTC. This chain joins TRBV27 and TRBJ2-1, with D perhaps matching TRBD2 (7 bases). V lost 8 bases, J lost 7 bases, and 21 bases lay in between. There are 15 residues in the CDR3. Looked up from germline, CDR1 is MNHEY and CDR2 is SMNVEV (reference sequence).

The CDR3, as DNA: TGTGCCAGCAGTTTGTTTCAGGGAAGCTCCTACGAGCAGTACTTC. Residues: CASSLFQGSSYEQYF. The rearrangement uses TRBV28 and TRBJ2-7; D is possibly TRBD1 (5 bases). CDR3 length: 15 residues. Germline V gene data show CDR1 as MDHEN and CDR2 as SYDVKM. With 3 bases removed from V and 0 bases from J, the gap between germline ends came to 12 bases.

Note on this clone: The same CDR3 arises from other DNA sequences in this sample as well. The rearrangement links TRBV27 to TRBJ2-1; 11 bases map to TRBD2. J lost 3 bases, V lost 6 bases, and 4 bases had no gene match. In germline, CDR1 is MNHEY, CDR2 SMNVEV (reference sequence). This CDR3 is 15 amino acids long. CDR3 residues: CASSPLAGGYNEQFF. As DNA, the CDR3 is TGTGCCAGCAGCCCTCTAGCGGGAGGCTACAATGAGCAGTTCTTC.

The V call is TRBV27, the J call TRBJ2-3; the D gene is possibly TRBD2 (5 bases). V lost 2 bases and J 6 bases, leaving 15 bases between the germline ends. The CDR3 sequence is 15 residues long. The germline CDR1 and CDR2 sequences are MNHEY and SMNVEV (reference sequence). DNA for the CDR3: TGTGCCAGCAGTTTAGACTACCCAGGTATTGATACGCAGTATTTT. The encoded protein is CASSLDYPGIDTQYF.

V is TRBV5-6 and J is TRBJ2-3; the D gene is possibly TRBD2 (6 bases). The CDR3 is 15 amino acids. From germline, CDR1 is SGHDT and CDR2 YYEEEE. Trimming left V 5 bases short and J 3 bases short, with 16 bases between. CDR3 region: CASRNWGVRTDTQYF. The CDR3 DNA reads TGTGCCAGCAGGAACTGGGGGGTTCGGACAGATACGCAGTATTTT.

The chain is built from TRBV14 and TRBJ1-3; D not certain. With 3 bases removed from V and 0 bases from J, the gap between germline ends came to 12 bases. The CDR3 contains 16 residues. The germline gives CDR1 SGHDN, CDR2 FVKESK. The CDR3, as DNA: TGTGCCAGCAGCCACCCCGGACTGAACTCTGGAAACACCATATATTTT. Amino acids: CASSHPGLNSGNTIYF. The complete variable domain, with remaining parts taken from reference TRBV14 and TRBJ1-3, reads EAGVTQFPSHSVIEKGQTVTLRCDPISGHDNLYWYRRVMGKEIKFLLHFVKESKQDESGMPNNRFLAERTGGTYSTLKVQPAELEDSGVYFCASSHPGLNSGNTIYFGEGSWLTVV.

The CDR3 DNA reads as TGTGCCAGCAAAAGAGACAGGGCGGTCCACGAGCAGTACTTC. This sequence encodes CASKRDRAVHEQYF. This sequence joins TRBV6-5 and TRBJ2-7; 7 nucleotides agree with TRBD1. Germline lookup yields CDR1 MNHEY and CDR2 SVGAGI. There are 14 residues in the CDR3. Unmatched junction bases numbered 11, after V lost 7 bases and J lost 5 bases.

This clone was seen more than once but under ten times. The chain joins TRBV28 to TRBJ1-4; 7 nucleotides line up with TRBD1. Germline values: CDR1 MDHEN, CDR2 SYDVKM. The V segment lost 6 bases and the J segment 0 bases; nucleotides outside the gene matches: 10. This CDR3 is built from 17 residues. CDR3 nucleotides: TGTGCCAGCAGGACCTTGACAGGGATCGCAACTAATGAAAAACTGTTTTTT. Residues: CASRTLTGIATNEKLFF.

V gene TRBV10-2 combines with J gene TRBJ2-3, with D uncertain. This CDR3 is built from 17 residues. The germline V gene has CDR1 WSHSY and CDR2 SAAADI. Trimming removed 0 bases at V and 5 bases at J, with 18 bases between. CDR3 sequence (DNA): TGCGCCAGCAGTGAGTCGGCGCTTGGCGCGATGAAAGATACGCAGTATTTT. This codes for CASSESALGAMKDTQYF.

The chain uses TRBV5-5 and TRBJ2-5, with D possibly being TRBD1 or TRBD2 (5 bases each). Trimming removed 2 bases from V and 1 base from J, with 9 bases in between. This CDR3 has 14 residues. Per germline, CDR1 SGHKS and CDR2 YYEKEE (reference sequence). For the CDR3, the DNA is TGTGCCAGCAGCTTTTGGGACGGCCAAGAGACCCAGTACTTC. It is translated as CASSFWDGQETQYF.

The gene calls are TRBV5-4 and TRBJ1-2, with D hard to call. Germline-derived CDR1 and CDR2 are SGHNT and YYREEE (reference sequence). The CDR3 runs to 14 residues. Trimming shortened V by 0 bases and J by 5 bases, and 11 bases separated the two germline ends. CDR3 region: CASSLARSIYGYTF. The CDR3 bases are TGTGCCAGCAGCTTGGCCAGGAGTATATATGGCTACACCTTC.

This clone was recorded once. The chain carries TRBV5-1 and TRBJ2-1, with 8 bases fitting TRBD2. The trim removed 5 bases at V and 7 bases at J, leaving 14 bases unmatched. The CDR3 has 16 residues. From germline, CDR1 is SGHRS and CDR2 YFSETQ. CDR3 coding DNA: TGCGCCAGCAGTCCGTCCAGGACTAGCAGGATGAATGAGCAGTTCTTC. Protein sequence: CASSPSRTSRMNEQFF.

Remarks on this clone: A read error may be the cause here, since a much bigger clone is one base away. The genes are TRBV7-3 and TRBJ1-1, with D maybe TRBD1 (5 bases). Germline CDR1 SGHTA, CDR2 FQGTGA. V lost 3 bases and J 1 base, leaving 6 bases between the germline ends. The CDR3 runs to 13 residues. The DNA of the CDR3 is TGTGCCAGCAGCTTCGGGGGGAACACTGAAGCTTTCTTT. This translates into CASSFGGNTEAFF.